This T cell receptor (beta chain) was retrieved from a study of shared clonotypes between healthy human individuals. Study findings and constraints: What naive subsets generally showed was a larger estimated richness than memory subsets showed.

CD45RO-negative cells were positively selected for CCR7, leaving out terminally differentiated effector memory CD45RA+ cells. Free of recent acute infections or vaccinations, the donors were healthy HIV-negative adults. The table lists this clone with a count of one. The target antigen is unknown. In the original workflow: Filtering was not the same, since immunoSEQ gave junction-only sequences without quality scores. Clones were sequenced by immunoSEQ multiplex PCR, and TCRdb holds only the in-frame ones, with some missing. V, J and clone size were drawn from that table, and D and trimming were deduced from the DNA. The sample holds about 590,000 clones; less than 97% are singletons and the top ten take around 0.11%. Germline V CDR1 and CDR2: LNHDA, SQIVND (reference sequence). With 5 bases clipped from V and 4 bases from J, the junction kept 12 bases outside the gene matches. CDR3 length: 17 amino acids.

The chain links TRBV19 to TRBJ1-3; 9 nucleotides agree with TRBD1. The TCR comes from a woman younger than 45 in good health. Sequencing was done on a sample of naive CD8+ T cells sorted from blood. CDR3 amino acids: CASSAAGTGSEGNTIYF. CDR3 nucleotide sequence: TGTGCCAGTAGTGCCGCCGGGACAGGGTCGGAAGGAAACACCATATATTTT. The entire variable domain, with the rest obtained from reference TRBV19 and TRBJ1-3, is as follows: DGGITQSPKYLFRKEGQNVTLSCEQNLNHDAMYWYRQDPGQGLRLIYYSQIVNDFQKGDIAEGYSVSREKKESFPLTVTSAQKNPTAFYLCASSAAGTGSEGNTIYFGEGSWLTVV.